This note documents a single T cell receptor beta chain sequence. Its antigen is not identified. The data were obtained in a study of blood T cells in healthy people across ages. This CDR3 has 15 residues. V gave up 3 bases and J gave up 6 bases, with 16 bases separating them. General observations from the study: Unsorted PBMC material precluded a definitive naive versus antigen-experienced comparison. Underestimates were what the diversity estimates from one million T cells were considered to be. Donor CMV infection status was unknown, possibly confounding age-related changes in expanded clonotypes.

The second PCR ran 7 to 11 cycles with a sample-barcoded 5' primer and J-beta primers. The authors tagged each cDNA molecule using a template-switch adaptor with 12 random nucleotides. TCRdb processed the 5' RACE reads anew with MiXCR; each CDR3 protein has one entry. The repertoire holds 1.4 million or so distinct CDR3 sequences, with roughly 43% as singletons. This rearrangement joins TRBV12-3 or TRBV12-4 to TRBJ2-3, with D possibly being TRBD1 (6 bases). The receptor's source is a young woman in good health. The sequencing input was blood. In DNA, the CDR3 is TGTGCCAGCAGTTTGGAAGTGGGGGCTCGGGATACGCAGTATTTT. Residues: CASSLEVGARDTQYF.